Detailed here is one T cell receptor (beta chain). Germline lookup yields CDR1 ENHRY and CDR2 SYGVKD. V was pared by 10 bases and J by 1 base, with 13 bases between. The CDR3 has 13 residues. Every donor, a Caucasian adult, lived in Nashville, Tennessee. Some clones are missing from TCRdb's copy, which holds only in-frame ones; the method was immunoSEQ multiplex PCR. The sample holds about 480,000 clones, around 79% seen once. This sample is drawn from a study of shared clonotypes between healthy human individuals. The clonotype originates from a middle-aged woman in good health. Some clones in this sample may be carry-over from other donors' samples. Sequencing was done on a sample of PBMCs. The J gene is TRBJ1-1, the V gene TRBV10-3, with D perhaps matching TRBD1 (6 bases). This CDR3 is CATEGDGNTEAFF. For the CDR3, the DNA is TGTGCCACCGAGGGGGATGGGAACACTGAAGCTTTCTTT.